Listed here is a single T cell receptor beta chain. Its antigen is currently unknown. The data were produced by immunoSEQ multiplex PCR, yet TCRdb's version contains in-frame clones alone and is incomplete. Of 2,500,000 or so clones detected, around 92% appear once; the ten largest clones hold about 0.41%. The CDR3 loop spans 15 amino acids. With V trimmed by 3 bases and J by 1 base, 6 bases remained unmatched. Germline lookup yields CDR1 LNHNV and CDR2 YYDKDF (reference sequence). These data belong to a study of shared clonotypes between healthy human individuals. Regarding the study as a whole: It was expected that sequencing depth would affect clonotype sharing among donors. Generation of non-shared clonotypes was less probable than generation of clonotypes shared by all four donors.

This rearrangement joins TRBV15 to TRBJ2-7, with TRBD1 identical over 7 bases. This clonotype was obtained from a man aged 18 to 30 in good health. Some clones in this sample may be carry-over from other donors' samples. The sequenced sample consisted of naive CD4+ T cells from PBMCs. As to subset: CD45RA+ positively selected. CDR3 region: CATSRERDRSYEQYF. The DNA of the CDR3 is TGTGCCACCAGCAGGGAGAGGGACAGATCCTACGAGCAGTACTTC.